These T cell receptor beta chains were read from a single sample in a study of tumor-infiltrating lymphocytes in localized non-small cell lung cancer. Here immunoSEQ multiplex PCR was the method, and the copy in TCRdb shows in-frame clones only, minus some. Altogether fewer than 20,000 clones are present, 80% being singletons, with the ten largest covering over 9%. The sample comprised uninvolved lung tissue not adjacent to the tumor. These receptors all come from a human donor with non-small cell lung cancer. Each CDR3 is given with its conserved first and last residue. Each record gives: J gene, D gene, V gene, clone size, CDR3 protein, CDR3 DNA. A D gene is named only where the DNA matches it firmly. Clone size is not always given. Where it is, it says once, few, many or a class for expanded clones.

>TRBJ2-7|TRBD2|TRBV4-1|-
CASSQGTSGRGEQYF
TGCGCCAGCAGCCAGGGGACTAGCGGGCGGGGCGAGCAGTACTTC
>TRBJ2-5|TRBD2|TRBV4-1|-
CASSRGGLAGRETQYF
TGCGCCAGCAGCCGAGGGGGACTAGCGGGACGGGAGACCCAGTACTTC
>TRBJ2-1|-|TRBV11-3|large
CASSSPRTVYNEQFF
TGTGCCAGCAGCTCCCCAAGGACCGTCTACAATGAGCAGTTCTTC
>TRBJ2-5|-|TRBV7-3|-
CASSLSSQETQYF
TGTGCCAGCAGCTTAAGTAGCCAAGAGACCCAGTACTTC
>TRBJ1-2|-|TRBV15|-
CATSREVGGYTF
TGTGCCACCAGCAGGGAAGTAGGTGGCTACACCTTC
>TRBJ2-3|-|TRBV5-1|-
CASSHTGRSSTDTQYF
TGCGCCAGCAGTCATACTGGGAGATCTAGCACAGATACGCAGTATTTT
>TRBJ2-7|-|TRBV9|-
CASSHRDNSYEQYF
TGTGCCAGCAGCCACCGGGACAACTCCTACGAGCAGTACTTC
>TRBJ1-2|-|TRBV5-4|once
CASSLEGYGYTF
TGTGCCAGCAGCCTGGAGGGGTATGGCTACACCTTC
>TRBJ2-2|-|TRBV2|-
CASSEAATGELFF
TGTGCCAGCAGTGAAGCCGCCACCGGGGAGCTGTTTTTT
>TRBJ2-5|TRBD1|TRBV5-6|-
CASSLAFGQGSVETQYF
TGTGCCAGCAGCTTGGCCTTTGGACAGGGGAGCGTGGAGACCCAGTACTTC
>TRBJ2-1|-|TRBV6-1|-
CASSPSFGDEQFF
TGTGCCAGCAGTCCCTCTTTCGGTGATGAGCAGTTCTTC
>TRBJ2-1|TRBD2|TRBV11-3|few
CASSPRTSAYNEQFF
TGTGCCAGCAGCCCCAGGACTAGCGCCTACAATGAGCAGTTCTTC
>TRBJ1-2|-|TRBV2|-
CASSERGSQGYTF
TGTGCCAGCAGTGAACGGGGGAGTCAGGGCTACACCTTC
>TRBJ1-2|TRBD1|TRBV10-3|few
CAISESEGDRGGYTF
TGTGCCATCAGTGAGTCAGAAGGAGACAGGGGAGGCTACACCTTC
>TRBJ1-1|-|TRBV4-1|-
CASSQNRRAEAFF
TGCGCCAGCAGCCAAAATCGGAGGGCCGAAGCTTTCTTT
>TRBJ1-1|-|TRBV5-4|few
CASSVSPQGSEAFF
TGTGCCAGCAGCGTATCACCCCAAGGATCTGAAGCTTTCTTT
>TRBJ2-7|TRBD1|TRBV11-2|-
CASSLGDSSTYEQYF
TGTGCCAGCAGCTTAGGGGACAGTTCAACCTACGAGCAGTACTTC
>TRBJ1-2|TRBD1|TRBV18|few
CASSPYGTGLNYGYTF
TGTGCCAGCTCACCATACGGGACAGGGCTAAACTATGGCTACACCTTC
>TRBJ1-5|-|TRBV2|-
CASRGQSNQPQHF
TGTGCCAGCAGGGGGCAAAGCAATCAGCCCCAGCATTTT
>TRBJ2-3|TRBD2|TRBV7-6|-
CASSVSGRVTDTQYF
TGTGCCAGCAGCGTTAGCGGGAGGGTCACAGATACGCAGTATTTT
>TRBJ2-5|TRBD2|TRBV9|-
CASSVASGRGETQYF
TGTGCCAGCAGCGTAGCCAGCGGGAGGGGAGAGACCCAGTACTTC
>TRBJ2-2|-|TRBV27|-
CASSLWGLAGELFF
TGTGCCAGCAGTTTATGGGGACTGGCCGGGGAGCTGTTTTTT
>TRBJ2-7|-|TRBV7-9|-
CASSPGFEQYF
TGTGCCAGCAGCCCTGGATTCGAGCAGTACTTC
>TRBJ2-2|-|TRBV5-1|-
CASSPGTNTGELFF
TGCGCCAGCAGCCCGGGGACGAACACCGGGGAGCTGTTTTTT
>TRBJ2-2|-|TRBV19|-
CASIASTGELFF
TGTGCCAGTATAGCGTCCACCGGGGAGCTGTTTTTT
>TRBJ2-5|-|TRBV6-1|-
CASRGPGLETQYF
TGTGCCAGCAGGGGGCCGGGACTAGAGACCCAGTACTTC
>TRBJ2-5|TRBD1|TRBV28|-
CASRRGQGYRETQYF
TGTGCCAGCAGACGAGGACAGGGGTATCGAGAGACCCAGTACTTC
>TRBJ2-7|TRBD1|TRBV15|-
CATSRDRGLGEQYF
TGTGCCACCAGCAGAGACAGGGGGCTTGGTGAGCAGTACTTC
>TRBJ2-5|-|TRBV9|once
CASSVRLQETQYF
TGTGCCAGCAGCGTAAGGCTGCAAGAGACCCAGTACTTC
>TRBJ2-3|TRBD2|TRBV6-1|-
CASSGSGRTDTQYF
TGTGCCAGCAGTGGAAGCGGGAGGACAGATACGCAGTATTTT
>TRBJ2-7|TRBD1|TRBV5-1|-
CASSLVKGQHYEQYF
TGCGCCAGCAGCTTGGTTAAGGGACAGCACTACGAGCAGTACTTC
>TRBJ1-3|-|TRBV25-1|-
CASSIGVSSGNTIYF
TGTGCCAGCAGCATCGGCGTGAGCTCTGGAAACACCATATATTTT
>TRBJ2-1|TRBD2|TRBV5-1|-
CASSAGTSLEEQFF
TGCGCCAGCAGCGCCGGGACTAGTCTCGAAGAGCAGTTCTTC
>TRBJ2-1|-|TRBV5-4|few
CASSSSPVYNEQFF
TGTGCCAGCAGCTCCTCCCCCGTATACAATGAGCAGTTCTTC
>TRBJ2-1|-|TRBV30|-
CAWGSDNEQFF
TGTGCTTGGGGGTCGGATAATGAGCAGTTCTTC
>TRBJ2-1|-|TRBV4-2|-
CASSQESRTIMIDEQFF
TGTGCCAGCAGCCAAGAGTCGAGGACTATCATGATCGATGAGCAGTTCTTC
>TRBJ2-7|-|TRBV5-5|-
CASSLAPNGAGEQYF
TGTGCCAGCAGCTTGGCGCCCAACGGGGCGGGCGAGCAGTACTTC
>TRBJ2-3|TRBD2|TRBV5-1|-
CATMTSGASTDTQYF
TGCGCCACCATGACTAGCGGAGCTAGCACAGATACGCAGTATTTT
>TRBJ2-1|TRBD1|TRBV2|-
CASRLRTGAQEFF
TGTGCCAGCAGACTGCGCACAGGGGCCCAAGAGTTCTTC
>TRBJ1-2|-|TRBV4-2|-
CASSQGAGYGYTF
TGTGCCAGCAGCCAAGGGGCCGGTTATGGCTACACCTTC
>TRBJ2-7|-|TRBV4-1|-
CASSQGDEQYF
TGCGCCAGCAGCCAAGGGGACGAGCAGTACTTC
>TRBJ1-1|TRBD1|TRBV5-1|-
CASSLTGDMNTEAFF
TGCGCCAGCAGCTTGACAGGGGACATGAACACTGAAGCTTTCTTT
>TRBJ1-3|-|TRBV11-2|-
CASSKDNSGNTIYF
TGTGCCAGCAGCAAGGACAATTCTGGAAACACCATATATTTT
>TRBJ1-2|-|TRBV27|-
CASSLFKGDGYTF
TGTGCCAGCAGTTTATTCAAGGGGGATGGCTACACCTTC
>TRBJ1-5|-|TRBV4-1|few
CASSTEGSPGQPQHF
TGCGCCAGCAGCACGGAGGGGTCCCCTGGTCAGCCCCAGCATTTT
>TRBJ2-3|TRBD2|TRBV6-5|-
CASSYTSGTSLGTQYF
TGTGCCAGCAGTTACACATCCGGGACTAGCCTTGGTACGCAGTATTTT
>TRBJ2-7|-|TRBV7-9|-
CASSSAYEQYF
TGTGCCAGCAGCTCGGCCTACGAGCAGTACTTC
>TRBJ2-6|-|TRBV5-1|-
CASSLPVSGANVLTF
TGCGCCAGCAGCTTGCCCGTCTCTGGGGCCAACGTCCTGACTTTC
>TRBJ2-7|TRBD1|TRBV13|-
CASSLHTPTGGLYEQYF
TGTGCCAGCAGCCTCCACACACCCACAGGGGGCTTGTACGAGCAGTACTTC
>TRBJ2-7|TRBD2|TRBV10-3|once
CAISGGEGSYEQYF
TGTGCCATCAGTGGCGGGGAGGGCTCCTACGAGCAGTACTTC
>TRBJ2-5|TRBD1|TRBV19|-
CASRGGPETQYF
TGTGCCAGTAGAGGGGGCCCAGAGACCCAGTACTTC
>TRBJ2-1|TRBD2|TRBV4-1|-
CASSPLGTSGLNEQFF
TGCGCCAGCAGCCCCCTTGGCACTAGCGGACTCAATGAGCAGTTCTTC
>TRBJ1-5|TRBD1|TRBV5-6|once
CASSYFRDSKKPQHF
TGTGCCAGCAGCTACTTCCGGGACAGCAAAAAGCCCCAGCATTTT
>TRBJ2-1|TRBD2|TRBV30|once
CAWVLAGDYNEQFF
TGTGCCTGGGTGCTAGCGGGAGATTACAATGAGCAGTTCTTC
>TRBJ1-5|-|TRBV2|-
CASSLQGLDQPQHF
TGTGCCAGCAGCCTACAGGGATTAGATCAGCCCCAGCATTTT
>TRBJ2-1|TRBD2|TRBV6-5|-
CASSYLTSGYNEQFF
TGTGCCAGCAGTTACCTGACTAGCGGCTACAATGAGCAGTTCTTC
>TRBJ1-2|-|TRBV7-7|few
CASSPGPNYGYTF
TGTGCCAGCAGTCCCGGACCTAACTATGGCTACACCTTC
>TRBJ2-1|TRBD1|TRBV5-1|-
CASSSGDRVFRQFF
TGCGCCAGCAGCTCGGGGGACAGGGTTTTCCGGCAGTTCTTC
>TRBJ1-1|-|TRBV28|few
CASSFRDRPEAFF
TGTGCCAGCAGTTTTCGGGATAGGCCTGAAGCTTTCTTT
>TRBJ2-7|TRBD2|TRBV28|-
CASSLGTSDSYSYEQYF
TGTGCCAGCAGTTTAGGGACTAGCGATAGTTACTCCTACGAGCAGTACTTC